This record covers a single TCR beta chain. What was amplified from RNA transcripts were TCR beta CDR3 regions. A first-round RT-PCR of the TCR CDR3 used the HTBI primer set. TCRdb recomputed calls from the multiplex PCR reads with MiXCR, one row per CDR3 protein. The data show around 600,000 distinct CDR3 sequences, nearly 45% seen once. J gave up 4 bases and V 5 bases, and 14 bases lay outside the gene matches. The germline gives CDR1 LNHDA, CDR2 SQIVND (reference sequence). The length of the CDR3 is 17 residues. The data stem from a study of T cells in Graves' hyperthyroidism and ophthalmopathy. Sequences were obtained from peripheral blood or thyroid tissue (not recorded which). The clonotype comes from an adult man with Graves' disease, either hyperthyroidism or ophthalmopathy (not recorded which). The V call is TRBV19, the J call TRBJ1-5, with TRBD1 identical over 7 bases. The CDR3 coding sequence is TGTGCCAGTAGTGTGGAGGGGGCGCCCCCGAAAAATCAGCCCCAGCATTTT. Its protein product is CASSVEGAPPKNQPQHF.